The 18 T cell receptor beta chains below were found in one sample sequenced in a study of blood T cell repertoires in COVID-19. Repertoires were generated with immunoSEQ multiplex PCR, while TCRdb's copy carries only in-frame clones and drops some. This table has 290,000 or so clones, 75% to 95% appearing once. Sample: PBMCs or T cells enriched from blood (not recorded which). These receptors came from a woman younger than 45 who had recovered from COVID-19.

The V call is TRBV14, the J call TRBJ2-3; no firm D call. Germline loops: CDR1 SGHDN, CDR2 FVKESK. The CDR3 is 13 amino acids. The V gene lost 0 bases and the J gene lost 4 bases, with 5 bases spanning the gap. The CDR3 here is CASSQDRADTQYF. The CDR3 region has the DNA TGTGCCAGCAGCCAAGATAGAGCAGATACGCAGTATTTT.

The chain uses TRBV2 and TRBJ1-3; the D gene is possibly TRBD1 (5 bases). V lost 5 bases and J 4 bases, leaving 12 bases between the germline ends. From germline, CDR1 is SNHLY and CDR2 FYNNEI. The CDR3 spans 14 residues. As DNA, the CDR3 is TGTGCCAGCAGTTCAGGGATGATAGGAAACACCATATATTTT. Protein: CASSSGMIGNTIYF.

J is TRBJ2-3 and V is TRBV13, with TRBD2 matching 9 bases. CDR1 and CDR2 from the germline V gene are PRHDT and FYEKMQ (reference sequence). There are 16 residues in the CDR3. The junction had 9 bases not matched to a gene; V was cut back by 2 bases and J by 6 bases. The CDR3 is CASSLRSELAGDTQYF. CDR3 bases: TGTGCCAGCAGCTTAAGGTCCGAGCTAGCGGGGGATACGCAGTATTTT.

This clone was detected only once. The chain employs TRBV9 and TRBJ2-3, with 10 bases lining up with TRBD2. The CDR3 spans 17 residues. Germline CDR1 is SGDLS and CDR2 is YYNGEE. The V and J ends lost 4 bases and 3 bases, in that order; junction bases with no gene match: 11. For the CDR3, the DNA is TGTGCCAGCAGCTTTCAAGCTAGCGGGAGTGGTACAGATACGCAGTATTTT. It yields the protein CASSFQASGSGTDTQYF.

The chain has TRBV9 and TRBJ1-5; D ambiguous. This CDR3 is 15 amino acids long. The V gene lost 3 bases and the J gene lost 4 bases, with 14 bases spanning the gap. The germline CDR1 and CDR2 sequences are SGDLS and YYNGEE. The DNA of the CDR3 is TGTGCCAGCAGCGCGACTGCGGGGAGGAATCAGCCCCAGCATTTT. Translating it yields CASSATAGRNQPQHF.

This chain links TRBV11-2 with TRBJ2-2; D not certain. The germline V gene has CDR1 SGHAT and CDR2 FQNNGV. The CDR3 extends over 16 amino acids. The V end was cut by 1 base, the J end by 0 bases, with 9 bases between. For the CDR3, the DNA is TGTGCCAGCAGCTTAGTCGCAGGCCCGAACACCGGGGAGCTGTTTTTT. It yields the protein CASSLVAGPNTGELFF.

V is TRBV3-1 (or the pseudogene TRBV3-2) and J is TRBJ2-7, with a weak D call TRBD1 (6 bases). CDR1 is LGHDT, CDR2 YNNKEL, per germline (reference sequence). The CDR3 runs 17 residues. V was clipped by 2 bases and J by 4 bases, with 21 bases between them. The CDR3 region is CASSQPRQVWDPYEQYF. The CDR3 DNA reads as TGTGCCAGCAGCCAACCTAGACAGGTGTGGGACCCGTACGAGCAGTACTTC.

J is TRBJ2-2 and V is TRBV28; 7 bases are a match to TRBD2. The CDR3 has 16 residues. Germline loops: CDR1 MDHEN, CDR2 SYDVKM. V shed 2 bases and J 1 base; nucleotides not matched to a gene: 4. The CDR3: CASSLPGLQNTGELFF. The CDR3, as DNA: TGTGCCAGCAGTTTACCGGGACTACAGAACACCGGGGAGCTGTTTTTT.

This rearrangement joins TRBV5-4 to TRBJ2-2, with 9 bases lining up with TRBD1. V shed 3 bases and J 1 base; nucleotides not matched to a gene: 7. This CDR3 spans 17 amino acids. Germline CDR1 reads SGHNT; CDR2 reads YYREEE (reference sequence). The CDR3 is CASSSRDRGKNTGELFF. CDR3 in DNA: TGTGCCAGCAGCTCCCGTGACAGGGGGAAGAACACCGGGGAGCTGTTTTTT.

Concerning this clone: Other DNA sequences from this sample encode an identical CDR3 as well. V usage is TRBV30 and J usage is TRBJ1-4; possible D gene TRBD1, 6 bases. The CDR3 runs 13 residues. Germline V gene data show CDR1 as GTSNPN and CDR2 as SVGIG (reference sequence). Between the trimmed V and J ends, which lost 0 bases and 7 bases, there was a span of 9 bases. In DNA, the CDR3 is TGTGCCTGGAGTGTACAAGGGGGTGAAAAACTGTTTTTT. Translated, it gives CAWSVQGGEKLFF.

CDR3 nucleotides: TGTGCCAGCAGCTACCGGGGGACAGGAGAAATGAACACTGAAGCTTTCTTT. It specifies CASSYRGTGEMNTEAFF. The chain recombines TRBV7-2 with TRBJ1-1; 8 bases line up with TRBD1. The CDR3 contains 17 residues. Germline V CDR1 and CDR2: SGHTA, FQGNSA. The V gene end was trimmed by 4 bases and the J gene end by 0 bases; junction bases not matched to a gene: 10. Together with reference TRBV7-2 and TRBJ1-1, the CDR3 gives the full variable domain: GAGVSQSPSNKVTEKGKDVELRCDPISGHTALYWYRQSLGQGLEFLIYFQGNSAPDKSGLPSDRFSAERTGGSVSTLTIQRTQQEDSAVYLCASSYRGTGEMNTEAFFGQGTRLTVV.

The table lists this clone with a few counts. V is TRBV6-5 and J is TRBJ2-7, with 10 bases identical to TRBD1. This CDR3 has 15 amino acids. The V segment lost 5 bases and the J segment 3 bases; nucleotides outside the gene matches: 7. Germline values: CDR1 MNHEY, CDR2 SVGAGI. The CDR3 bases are TGTGCCAGCAGTCAAACGGGACAGGGGAACTACGAGCAGTACTTC. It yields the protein CASSQTGQGNYEQYF.

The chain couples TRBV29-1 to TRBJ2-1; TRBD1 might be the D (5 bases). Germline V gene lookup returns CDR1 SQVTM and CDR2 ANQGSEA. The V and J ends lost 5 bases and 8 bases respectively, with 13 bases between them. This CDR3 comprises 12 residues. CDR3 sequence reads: CSVLVRRDEQFF. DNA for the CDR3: TGCAGCGTTCTGGTACGCAGGGATGAGCAGTTCTTC.

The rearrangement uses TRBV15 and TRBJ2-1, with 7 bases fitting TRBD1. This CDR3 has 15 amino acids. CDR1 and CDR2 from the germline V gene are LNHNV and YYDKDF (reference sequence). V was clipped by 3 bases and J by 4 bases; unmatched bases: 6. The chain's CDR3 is CATSSEGARYNEQFF. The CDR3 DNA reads TGTGCCACCAGCAGTGAGGGGGCGCGTTACAATGAGCAGTTCTTC.

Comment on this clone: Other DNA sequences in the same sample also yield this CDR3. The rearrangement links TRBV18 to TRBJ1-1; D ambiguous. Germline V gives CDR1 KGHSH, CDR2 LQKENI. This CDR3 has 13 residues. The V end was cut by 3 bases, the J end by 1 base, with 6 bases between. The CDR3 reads CASSPSGNTEAFF. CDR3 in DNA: TGTGCCAGCTCACCCTCCGGGAACACTGAAGCTTTCTTT.

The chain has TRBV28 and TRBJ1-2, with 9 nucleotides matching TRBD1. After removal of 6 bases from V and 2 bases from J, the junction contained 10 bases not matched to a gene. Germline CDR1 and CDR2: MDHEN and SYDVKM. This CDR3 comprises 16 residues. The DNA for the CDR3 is TGTGCCAGCAGCTTTCGTCCCGGGACAGGGAACTATGGCTACACCTTC. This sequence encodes CASSFRPGTGNYGYTF.

CDR3 DNA sequence: TGCAGCGTTACTGACTTTACGGCAGAGACCCAGTACTTC. The encoded protein is CSVTDFTAETQYF. The chain has TRBV29-1 and TRBJ2-5; the D is unclear. The CDR3 runs 13 residues. Between the trimmed V and J ends, which lost 5 bases and 4 bases, there was a span of 14 bases. Germline assignment: CDR1 SQVTM and CDR2 ANQGSEA.

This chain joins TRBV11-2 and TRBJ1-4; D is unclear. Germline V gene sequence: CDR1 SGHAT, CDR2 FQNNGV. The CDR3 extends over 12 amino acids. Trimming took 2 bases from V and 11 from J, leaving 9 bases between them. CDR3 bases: TGTGCCAGCAGCTTACGATCGGGTAAACTGTTTTTT. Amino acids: CASSLRSGKLFF. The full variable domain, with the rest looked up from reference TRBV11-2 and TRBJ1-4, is EAGVAQSPRYKIIEKRQSVAFWCNPISGHATLYWYQQILGQGPKLLIQFQNNGVVDDSQLPKDRFSAERLKGVDSTLKIQPAKLEDSAVYLCASSLRSGKLFFGSGTQLSVL.